This TCR beta chain derives from a study of T cell changes during pregnancy in multiple sclerosis. The V and J ends lost 1 base and 1 base respectively, with 20 bases between them. Germline CDR1 LGHNA, CDR2 YNFKEQ. The CDR3 extends over 19 amino acids. The data were produced by immunoSEQ multiplex PCR, yet TCRdb's version contains in-frame clones alone and is incomplete. The sample carries about 20,000 clones, about 89% recorded once. The source material was CD4+ T cells from peripheral blood mononuclear cells, sampled in the third trimester of pregnancy. The clonotype comes from a female donor in good health, enrolled as a control in a pregnancy study. The genes are TRBV4-2 and TRBJ2-4, with TRBD2 as a possible D gene (5 bases). The CDR3: CASSQGRSGLQAAKNIQYF. In nucleotides, the CDR3 is TGTGCCAGCAGCCAAGGAAGAAGCGGACTCCAGGCCGCCAAAAACATTCAGTACTTC.